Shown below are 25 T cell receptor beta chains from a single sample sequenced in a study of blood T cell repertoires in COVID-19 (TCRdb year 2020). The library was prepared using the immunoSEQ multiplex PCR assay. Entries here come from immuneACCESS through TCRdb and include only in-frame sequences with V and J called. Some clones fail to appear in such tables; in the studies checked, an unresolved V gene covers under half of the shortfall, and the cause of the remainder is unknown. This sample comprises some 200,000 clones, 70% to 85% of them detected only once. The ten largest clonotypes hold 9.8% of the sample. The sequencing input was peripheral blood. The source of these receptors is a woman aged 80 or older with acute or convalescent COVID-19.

Written as DNA, the CDR3 is TGCAGCGTTGGCAGATCGGGCGAGCAGTACTTC. It encodes CSVGRSGEQYF. This chain connects TRBV29-1 to TRBJ2-7; D gene uncertain. Trimming left V 4 bases short and J 6 bases short, with 10 bases between. The germline gives CDR1 SQVTM, CDR2 ANQGSEA. The CDR3 consists of 11 residues.

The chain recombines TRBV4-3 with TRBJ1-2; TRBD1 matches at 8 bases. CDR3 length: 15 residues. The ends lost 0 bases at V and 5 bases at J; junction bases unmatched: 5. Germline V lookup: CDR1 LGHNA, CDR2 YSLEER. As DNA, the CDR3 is TGCGCCAGCAGCCAAGATGGGGGACAGGAATATGGCTACACCTTC. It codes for CASSQDGGQEYGYTF.

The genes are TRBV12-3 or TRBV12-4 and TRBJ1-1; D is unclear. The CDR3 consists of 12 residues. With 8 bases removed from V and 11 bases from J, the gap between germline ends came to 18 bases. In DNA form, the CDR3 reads TGTGCCAGCCGTTCCCCCACAGTCGGTGCTTTCTTT. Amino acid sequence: CASRSPTVGAFF.

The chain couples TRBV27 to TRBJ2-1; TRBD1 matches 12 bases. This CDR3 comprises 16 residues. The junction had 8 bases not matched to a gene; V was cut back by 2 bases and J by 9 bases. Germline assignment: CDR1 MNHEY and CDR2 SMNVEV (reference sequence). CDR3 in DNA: TGTGCCAGCAGTTTACGCGGGACAGGGGGCTCAGGTGAGCAGTTCTTC. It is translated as CASSLRGTGGSGEQFF.

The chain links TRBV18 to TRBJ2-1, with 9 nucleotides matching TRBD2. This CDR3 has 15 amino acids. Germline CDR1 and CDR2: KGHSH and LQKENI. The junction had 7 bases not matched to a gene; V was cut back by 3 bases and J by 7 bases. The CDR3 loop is CASSPSSGRRNEQFF. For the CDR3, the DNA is TGTGCCAGCTCACCGTCCAGCGGGAGGCGGAATGAGCAGTTCTTC.

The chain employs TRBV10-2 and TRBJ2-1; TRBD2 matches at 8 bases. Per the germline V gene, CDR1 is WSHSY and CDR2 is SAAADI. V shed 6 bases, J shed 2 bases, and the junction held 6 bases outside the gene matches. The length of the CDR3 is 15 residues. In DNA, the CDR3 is TGCGCCAGCAGGAGTACGGGGGGGCCCTACAATGAGCAGTTCTTC. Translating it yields CASRSTGGPYNEQFF.

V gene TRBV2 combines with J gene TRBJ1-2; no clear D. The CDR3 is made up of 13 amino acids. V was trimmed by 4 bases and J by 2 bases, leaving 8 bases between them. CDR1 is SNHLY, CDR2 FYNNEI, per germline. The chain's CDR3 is CASSGRENYGYTF. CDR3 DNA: TGTGCCAGCAGTGGGCGGGAGAACTATGGCTACACCTTC.

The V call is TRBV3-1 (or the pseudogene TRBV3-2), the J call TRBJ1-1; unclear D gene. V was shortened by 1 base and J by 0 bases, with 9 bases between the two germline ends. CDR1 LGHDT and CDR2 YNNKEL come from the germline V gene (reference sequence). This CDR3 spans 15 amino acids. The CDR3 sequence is CASSQASGMNTEAFF. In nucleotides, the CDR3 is TGTGCCAGCAGCCAAGCCTCAGGTATGAACACTGAAGCTTTCTTT.

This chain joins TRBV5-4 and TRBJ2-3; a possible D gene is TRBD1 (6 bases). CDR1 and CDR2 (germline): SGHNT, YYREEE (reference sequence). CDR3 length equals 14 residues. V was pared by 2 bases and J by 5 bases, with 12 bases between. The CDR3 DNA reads TGTGCCAGCAGCTTTATACCAGGGGTAGATACGCAGTATTTT. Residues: CASSFIPGVDTQYF.

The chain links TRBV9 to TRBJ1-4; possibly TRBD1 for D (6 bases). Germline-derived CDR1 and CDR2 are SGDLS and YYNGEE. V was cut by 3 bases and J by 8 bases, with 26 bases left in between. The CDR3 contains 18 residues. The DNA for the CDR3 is TGTGCCAGCAGCGAAGACGACTTACAGGGCGGAGGAAGCGAAAAACTGTTTTTT. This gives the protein CASSEDDLQGGGSEKLFF.

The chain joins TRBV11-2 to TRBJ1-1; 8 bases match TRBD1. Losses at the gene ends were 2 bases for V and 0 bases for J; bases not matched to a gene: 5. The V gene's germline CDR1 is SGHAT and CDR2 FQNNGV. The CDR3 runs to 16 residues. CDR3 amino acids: CASSLLRGRMNTEAFF. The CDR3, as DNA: TGTGCCAGCAGCTTACTCAGGGGGCGGATGAACACTGAAGCTTTCTTT.

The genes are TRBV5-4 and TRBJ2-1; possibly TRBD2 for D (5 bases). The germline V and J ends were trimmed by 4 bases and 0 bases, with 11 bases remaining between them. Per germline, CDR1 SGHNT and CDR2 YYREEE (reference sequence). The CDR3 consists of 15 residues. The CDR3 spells CASSPDYSSYNEQFF. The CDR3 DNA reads TGTGCCAGCAGCCCAGACTATAGCTCCTACAATGAGCAGTTCTTC.

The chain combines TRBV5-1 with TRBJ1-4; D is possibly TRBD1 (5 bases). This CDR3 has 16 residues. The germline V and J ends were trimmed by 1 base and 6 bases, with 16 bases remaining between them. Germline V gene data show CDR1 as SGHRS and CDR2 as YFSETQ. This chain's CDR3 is CASSLYPGGGDEKLFF. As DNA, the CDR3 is TGCGCCAGCAGCTTGTACCCCGGGGGAGGGGATGAAAAACTGTTTTTT.

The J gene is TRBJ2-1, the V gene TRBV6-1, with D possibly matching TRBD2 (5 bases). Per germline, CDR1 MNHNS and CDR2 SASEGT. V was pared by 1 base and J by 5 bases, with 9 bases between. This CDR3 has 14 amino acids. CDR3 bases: TGTGCCAGCAGTGAAGTTGAGGGAAACAATGAGCAGTTCTTC. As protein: CASSEVEGNNEQFF.

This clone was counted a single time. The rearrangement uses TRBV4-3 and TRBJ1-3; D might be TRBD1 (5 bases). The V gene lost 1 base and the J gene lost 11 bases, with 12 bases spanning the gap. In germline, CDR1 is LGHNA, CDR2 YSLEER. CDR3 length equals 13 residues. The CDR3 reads CASSQVVGDSIYF. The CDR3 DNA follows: TGCGCCAGCAGCCAAGTCGTAGGGGACTCCATATATTTT.

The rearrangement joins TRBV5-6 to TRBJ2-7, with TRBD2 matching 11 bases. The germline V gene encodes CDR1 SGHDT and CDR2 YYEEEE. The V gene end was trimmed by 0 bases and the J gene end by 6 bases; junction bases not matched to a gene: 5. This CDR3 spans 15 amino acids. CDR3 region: CASSLAGTSGPEQYF. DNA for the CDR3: TGTGCCAGCAGCTTGGCCGGGACTAGCGGCCCCGAGCAGTACTTC.

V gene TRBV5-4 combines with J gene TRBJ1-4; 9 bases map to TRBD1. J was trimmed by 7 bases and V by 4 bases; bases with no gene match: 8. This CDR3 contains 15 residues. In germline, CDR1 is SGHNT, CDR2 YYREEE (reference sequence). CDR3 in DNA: TGTGCCAGCAGCCTGGGACAGGGCGGCACTGAAAAACTGTTTTTT. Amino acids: CASSLGQGGTEKLFF.

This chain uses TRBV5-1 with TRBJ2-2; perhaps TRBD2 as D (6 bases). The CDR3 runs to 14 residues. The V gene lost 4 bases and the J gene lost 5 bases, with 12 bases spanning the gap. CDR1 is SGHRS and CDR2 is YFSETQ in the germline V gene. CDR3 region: CASSPLARTGELFF. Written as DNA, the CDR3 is TGCGCCAGCAGCCCCCTAGCGAGAACCGGGGAGCTGTTTTTT.

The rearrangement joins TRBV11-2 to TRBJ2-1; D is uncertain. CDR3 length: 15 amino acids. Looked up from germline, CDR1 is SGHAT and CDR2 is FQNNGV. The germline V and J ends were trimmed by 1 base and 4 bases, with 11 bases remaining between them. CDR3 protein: CASSLVAAVYNEQFF. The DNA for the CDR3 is TGTGCCAGCAGCTTAGTCGCGGCTGTTTACAATGAGCAGTTCTTC.

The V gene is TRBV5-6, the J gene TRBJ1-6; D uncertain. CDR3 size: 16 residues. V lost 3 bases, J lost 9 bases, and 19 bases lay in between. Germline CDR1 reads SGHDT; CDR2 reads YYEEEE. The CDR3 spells CASSSRLAPEGSPLHF. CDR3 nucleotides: TGTGCCAGCAGCTCCCGGTTAGCCCCGGAGGGTTCACCCCTCCACTTT.

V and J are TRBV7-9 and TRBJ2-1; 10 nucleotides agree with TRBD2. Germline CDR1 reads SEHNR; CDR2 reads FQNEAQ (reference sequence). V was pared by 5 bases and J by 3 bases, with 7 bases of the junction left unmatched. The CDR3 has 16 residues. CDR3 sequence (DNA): TGTGCCAGCAGCCCCTTCCGGACTAGCGGCTACAATGAGCAGTTCTTC. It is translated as CASSPFRTSGYNEQFF. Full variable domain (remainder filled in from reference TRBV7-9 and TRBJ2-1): DTGVSQNPRHKITKRGQNVTFRCDPISEHNRLYWYRQTLGQGPEFLTYFQNEAQLEKSRLLSDRFSAERPKGSFSTLEIQRTEQGDSAMYLCASSPFRTSGYNEQFFGPGTRLTVL.

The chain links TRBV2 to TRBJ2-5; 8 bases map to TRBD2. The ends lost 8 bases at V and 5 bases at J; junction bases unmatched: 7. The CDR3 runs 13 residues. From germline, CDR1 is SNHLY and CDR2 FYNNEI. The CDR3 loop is CASEREMGETQYF. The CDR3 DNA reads TGTGCCAGCGAGCGGGAGATGGGGGAGACCCAGTACTTC.

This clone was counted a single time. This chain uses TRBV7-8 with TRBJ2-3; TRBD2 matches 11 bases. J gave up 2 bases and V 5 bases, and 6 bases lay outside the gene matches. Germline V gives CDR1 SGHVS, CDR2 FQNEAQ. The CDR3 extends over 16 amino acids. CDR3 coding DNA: TGTGCCAGCAGCCCCCTAGCGGGGGGCCTCACAGATACGCAGTATTTT. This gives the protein CASSPLAGGLTDTQYF. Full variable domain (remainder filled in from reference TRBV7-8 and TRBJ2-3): GAGVSQSPRYKVAKRGQDVALRCDPISGHVSLFWYQQALGQGPEFLTYFQNEAQLDKSGLPSDRFFAERPEGSVSTLKIQRTQQEDSAVYLCASSPLAGGLTDTQYFGPGTRLTVL.

CDR3 DNA sequence: TGTGCCAGCAGTCCGCAACTAGCGGGAGGGCCCCGCGACGAGCAGTACTTC. Its protein product is CASSPQLAGGPRDEQYF. This chain joins TRBV25-1 and TRBJ2-7; 13 nucleotides agree with TRBD2. Trimming took 5 bases from V and 5 from J; bases not matched to a gene: 12. Germline V gives CDR1 MGHDK, CDR2 SYGVNS. The CDR3 spans 17 residues.

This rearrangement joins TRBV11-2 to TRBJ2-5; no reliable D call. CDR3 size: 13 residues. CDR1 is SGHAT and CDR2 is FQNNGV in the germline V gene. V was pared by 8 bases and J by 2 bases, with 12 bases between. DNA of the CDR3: TGTGCCAGCTCTTCGAGTGCTCAAGAGACCCAGTACTTC. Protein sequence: CASSSSAQETQYF.